This T cell receptor beta chain was documented in a study of blood T cell repertoires in COVID-19. Study details: COVID-19 samples collected from the United States, Italy and Spain covered acute and convalescent phases.

As handled by the study authors: Amplified reference gene primers provided the basis for estimating nucleated cell counts. Clones were read by immunoSEQ multiplex PCR, and TCRdb kept only the in-frame ones, dropping some. V, J and clone size were drawn from that table, and D and trimming were deduced from the DNA. Counted here are roughly 80,000 clones, approximately 81% occurring once; the ten biggest clones make up 15% to 20%. Germline CDR1 and CDR2: MNHNS and SASEGT. The CDR3 is 16 amino acids. The trim removed 2 bases at V and 3 bases at J, leaving 5 bases unmatched. Sequencing was done on a sample of peripheral blood. The chain recombines TRBV6-1 with TRBJ1-4, with 8 bases matching TRBD1. The sequence was obtained from a woman aged 55-75 years with acute or convalescent COVID-19. In DNA, the CDR3 is TGTGCCAGCAGTGAATTCCAGGGGGCGGCTAATGAAAAACTGTTTTTT. As protein: CASSEFQGAANEKLFF.